This T cell receptor beta chain derives from a study of shared clonotypes between healthy human individuals. Some clones are missing from TCRdb's copy, which holds only in-frame ones; the method was immunoSEQ multiplex PCR. The data hold approximately 940,000 clones, with approximately 76% observed a single time. Trimming removed 0 bases at V and 3 bases at J, with 12 bases between. Germline V gives CDR1 LNHNV, CDR2 YYDKDF (reference sequence). CDR3 length: 15 residues. The sequenced material came from memory CD4+ T cells sorted from blood. As to subset: CD45RA-negative fraction. V and J are TRBV15 and TRBJ2-7; the D gene is possibly TRBD1 (5 bases). This receptor was taken from a man between 18 and 29 years old in good health. The CDR3 loop is CATSRDRQPLYEQYF. The CDR3 coding sequence is TGTGCCACCAGCAGAGATAGACAGCCCCTCTACGAGCAGTACTTC.